The TCR beta chain under discussion was sequenced for a study of cytomegalovirus exposure and HLA in healthy donors. Turning to this clone: The antigen remains undetermined.

The V end lost 7 bases, the J end lost 8 bases, and 9 bases lay between the germline ends. This CDR3 contains 12 residues. CDR1 is SNHLY, CDR2 FYNNEI, per germline. PCR was performed using 60 Vbeta and 13 Jbeta primers. Measured with immunoSEQ multiplex PCR; TCRdb has only the in-frame clones, and not every one. The sample contains hundreds of thousands of clones, approximately 82% of which appear only once. Study observations and caveats: Listed as cytomegalovirus-associated were 150 or so TCR beta chains. A later analysis reportedly found that, within productive TCRs, an Asian-associated ancestry cluster had fewer N-insertions than the mean observed across the roughly 700 donors. Owing to their indistinguishability, certain V segments, notably TRBV6-2 and TRBV6-3, were excluded. CMV serostatus was the sole immune exposure information available.

The V and J genes are TRBV2 and TRBJ1-6, with no clear D. This receptor was obtained from a middle-aged woman in good health and CMV-seronegative. The specimen was PBMCs. The CDR3 nucleotides read TGTGCCAGCACTGACTTGTATTCACCCCTCCACTTT. Translated: CASTDLYSPLHF.